These 5 T cell receptor beta chains were all obtained from the same sample, sequenced in a study of tumor-infiltrating lymphocytes in primary liver carcinoma. TCR beta cDNA was prepared out of roughly 500 ng total RNA by means of a constant-region primer. ARM-PCR was slightly modified, and three nested multiplex PCR rounds with it gave rise to the TCR beta libraries. Forward primers for TRBV1-TRBV30 and a C-beta reverse primer served the first two PCR rounds, at approximately 10 cycles each. TCRdb re-analysed the multiplex PCR reads in MiXCR, keeping a single row per CDR3 protein. The table shows tens of thousands of distinct CDR3 sequences, with 76% occurring only once. Unsorted bulk tissue, 20-30 mg of it, served as the source for co-extraction of RNA and DNA. What was sequenced was liver tumor tissue from sampling region 5. The subset denotes: tumor region T5, tumor centre. These TCRs come from a man aged 40-49 years with primary liver carcinoma and hepatitis B virus infection.

Note on this clonotype: The junction departs from germline at one end; a sequencing error may be responsible. The chain joins TRBV11-2 to TRBJ2-7; D is undetermined. In germline, CDR1 is SGHAT, CDR2 FQNNGV. The CDR3 spans 16 residues. CDR3 amino acids: CASSLEMAPKSYEQYF. The DNA for the CDR3 is TGTGCCAGTAGCTTAGAGATGGCACCGAAATCCTACGAGCAGTACTTC.

CDR3 bases: TGCAGCGTTCGTCATGGAGGGTACGAGCAGTACTTC. Its translation is CSVRHGGYEQYF. The chain uses TRBV29-1 and TRBJ2-7, with a weak D call TRBD2 (6 bases). This CDR3 has 12 amino acids. The V end was cut by 5 bases, the J end by 4 bases, with 12 bases between. Germline CDR1 and CDR2: SQVTM and ANQGSEA.

V is TRBV6-1 and J is TRBJ2-2; D not resolved. The ends were cut back, 3 bases at V and 5 bases at J, with 13 bases in the middle. CDR1 and CDR2 (germline): MNHNS, SASEGT. This CDR3 has 15 amino acids. This chain's CDR3 is CASSDGVARTGELFF. Written as DNA, the CDR3 is TGTGCCAGCAGTGACGGAGTTGCTAGAACCGGGGAGCTGTTTTTT.

Concerning this clonotype: Relative to the germline gene, one junction end is altered; a read error may explain this. The CDR3 loop reads CASKGTGTYTDMQYF. The CDR3 DNA is TGTGCCAGCAAAGGGACCGGCACCTACACAGATATGCAGTATTTT. This chain joins TRBV5-5 and TRBJ2-3; D is possibly TRBD1 or TRBD2 (5 bases each). The CDR3 loop spans 15 amino acids. The germline V gene encodes CDR1 SGHKS and CDR2 YYEKEE (reference sequence).

Concerning this clonotype: At one boundary the junction diverges from the germline segment, which might be a read error. This chain connects TRBV2 to TRBJ1-2; D gene ambiguous. Germline assignment: CDR1 SNHLY and CDR2 FYNNEI. The CDR3 runs to 13 residues. The DNA for the CDR3 is TGTGCCAGCAGTGACAGGATCCTCTATGGCTATACCTTC. Translating it yields CASSDRILYGYTF.